The text below deals with one T cell receptor beta chain. Its target is not known. This specimen belongs to a study of cytotoxic CD8 clonotypes in ibrutinib-treated CLL. Study outcomes and limitations: Clonality went higher at ibrutinib response and then dropped back toward baseline at progression.

The CDR3 contains 18 residues. Per the germline V gene, CDR1 is MGHRA and CDR2 is YSYEKL. Trimming stripped 1 base from V and 2 bases from J, with 21 bases between. Profiled with immunoSEQ multiplex PCR; TCRdb holds only in-frame clones, not every one. The table has some 200,000 clones, around 70% seen once; the top ten hold over 10%. The specimen comprised PBMCs, sampled after 24 months of ibrutinib treatment. The chain employs TRBV4-1 and TRBJ2-7, with D possibly being TRBD1 or TRBD2 (5 bases each). The receptor's source is a human donor with chronic lymphocytic leukemia. The CDR3 here is CASSQGDPGTRTAYEQYF. DNA for the CDR3: TGCGCCAGCAGCCAAGGAGACCCCGGGACGCGGACCGCCTACGAGCAGTACTTC.